The rows below give T cell receptor beta chains drawn from one sample of a study of CD8+ T cells in alopecia areata. Measured with immunoSEQ multiplex PCR; TCRdb has only the in-frame clones, and not every one. The table has about 82,000 clones, about 51% seen once. Material for sequencing was NKG2D-high CD8+ T cells sorted from blood. Every receptor here comes from a human donor with alopecia areata. Each CDR3 is given with its conserved first and last residue. The D gene is left open where the match is weak. A row's size may be missing; if present it is once, few, many or a size class.

v_gene,d_gene,abundance,j_gene,CDR3aa,CDR3nt
TRBV29-1,TRBD1,NA,TRBJ2-7,CSVAGTGGAYEQYF,TGCAGCGTAGCCGGGACAGGGGGGGCCTACGAGCAGTACTTC
TRBV28,TRBD2,few,TRBJ2-1,CASSLFVGSGSEQFF,TGTGCCAGCAGTTTATTCGTGGGTAGCGGGAGTGAGCAGTTCTTC
TRBV2,NA,NA,TRBJ2-7,CASSEQGFSYEQYF,TGTGCCAGCAGTGAGCAGGGCTTTTCCTACGAGCAGTACTTC
TRBV4-1,TRBD1,few,TRBJ1-5,CASSQAYNARGLRQPQHF,TGCGCCAGCAGCCAAGCTTACAACGCCAGGGGGCTTCGTCAGCCCCAGCATTTT
TRBV4-1,TRBD1,NA,TRBJ2-7,CASSQETGYYEQYF,TGCGCCAGCAGCCAAGAGACAGGGTACTACGAGCAGTACTTC
TRBV6-5,NA,NA,TRBJ1-4,CASGNEKLFF,TGTGCCAGCGGTAATGAAAAACTGTTTTTT
TRBV5-1,NA,NA,TRBJ2-7,CASSSRTGYEQYF,TGCGCCAGCAGCTCCAGAACAGGGTACGAGCAGTACTTC
TRBV11-2,TRBD1,NA,TRBJ2-7,CASSLVGQGYEQYF,TGTGCCAGCAGCTTAGTTGGACAGGGATACGAGCAGTACTTC
TRBV4-1,NA,NA,TRBJ2-2,CASSQAGELFF,TGCGCCAGCAGCCAAGCAGGGGAGCTGTTTTTT
TRBV5-6,NA,NA,TRBJ2-5,CASTIGGAEETQYF,TGTGCCAGTACGATTGGAGGGGCGGAGGAGACCCAGTACTTC
TRBV29-1,NA,few,TRBJ1-2,CSVVEGVGYTF,TGCAGCGTTGTCGAGGGGGTCGGCTACACCTTC
TRBV5-1,NA,few,TRBJ1-1,CASSLAGSGEAFF,TGCGCCAGCAGCTTGGCAGGCTCGGGCGAAGCTTTCTTT
TRBV2,TRBD1,NA,TRBJ1-1,CASSGEDRGWTEAFF,TGTGCCAGCAGTGGGGAAGACAGGGGATGGACTGAAGCTTTCTTT
TRBV4-2,NA,NA,TRBJ2-4,CASSQEGEDIQYF,TGTGCCAGCAGCCAAGAAGGAGAGGACATTCAGTACTTC
TRBV29-1,TRBD1,few,TRBJ2-7,CSVEDIEGATYEQYF,TGCAGCGTTGAAGATATAGAGGGGGCTACCTACGAGCAGTACTTC
TRBV4-3,TRBD2,few,TRBJ2-1,CASSPPGVSAGEQFF,TGCGCCAGCAGCCCTCCTGGGGTATCAGCGGGAGAGCAGTTCTTC
TRBV7-8,NA,few,TRBJ2-3,CASSPPETSDTQYF,TGTGCCAGCAGCCCCCCTGAAACGTCCGATACGCAGTATTTT
TRBV4-1,NA,NA,TRBJ2-7,CASSRLTDGGYEQYF,TGCGCCAGCAGCCGCTTGACAGATGGGGGATACGAGCAGTACTTC
TRBV6-6,NA,NA,TRBJ2-3,CASSGSTDTQYF,TGTGCCAGCAGTGGGAGCACAGATACGCAGTATTTT
TRBV7-2,TRBD2,NA,TRBJ2-5,CASSLSSGGETQYF,TGTGCCAGCAGCTTATCGAGCGGGGGTGAGACCCAGTACTTC
TRBV29-1,TRBD1,NA,TRBJ2-1,CSVEDLGQGATSSYNEQFF,TGCAGCGTTGAAGATCTTGGACAGGGGGCTACCAGCTCCTACAATGAGCAGTTCTTC
TRBV9,NA,few,TRBJ2-1,CASSVARGPISYNEQFF,TGTGCCAGCAGCGTAGCGCGGGGGCCAATCTCCTACAATGAGCAGTTCTTC
TRBV30,NA,NA,TRBJ1-2,CAWFDSRYGYTF,TGTGCCTGGTTTGACAGCCGTTATGGCTACACCTTC
TRBV5-4,NA,NA,TRBJ1-5,CASSLRPNQPQHF,TGTGCCAGCAGTCTGCGGCCAAATCAGCCCCAGCATTTT
TRBV9,NA,NA,TRBJ2-7,CASSAGSEYEQYF,TGTGCCAGCAGCGCGGGGAGTGAGTACGAGCAGTACTTC
TRBV6-1,NA,NA,TRBJ2-7,CASSEGGSSYEQYF,TGTGCCAGCAGTGAAGGCGGAAGCTCCTACGAGCAGTACTTC
TRBV28,TRBD1,NA,TRBJ2-1,CASSSRQGYHNEQFF,TGTGCCAGCAGTTCCAGACAGGGCTACCACAATGAGCAGTTCTTC
TRBV30,TRBD2,NA,TRBJ2-1,CAGLAGGSYNEQFF,TGTGCCGGACTAGCGGGGGGATCCTACAATGAGCAGTTCTTC
TRBV6-5,TRBD1,NA,TRBJ2-7,CASSYGTGNYEQYF,TGTGCCAGCAGTTACGGGACAGGGAACTACGAGCAGTACTTC
TRBV4-3,NA,NA,TRBJ1-1,CASSLGRALEAFF,TGCGCCAGCAGCCTGGGGCGAGCCCTTGAAGCTTTCTTT
TRBV29-1,NA,NA,TRBJ1-1,CSGEEGMTYTEAFF,TGCAGCGGAGAAGAGGGGATGACTTACACTGAAGCTTTCTTT
TRBV29-1,TRBD1,few,TRBJ2-1,CSVPGQDNEQFF,TGCAGCGTTCCCGGACAGGACAATGAGCAGTTCTTC
TRBV9,NA,once,TRBJ2-1,CASSGAEQFF,TGTGCCAGCAGCGGGGCCGAGCAGTTCTTC
TRBV6-1,NA,once,TRBJ2-1,CASSEWGGANEQFF,TGTGCCAGCAGTGAGTGGGGGGGGGCTAATGAGCAGTTCTTC
TRBV29-1,NA,few,TRBJ1-2,CSVALTTGWGGYTF,TGCAGCGTCGCCCTGACGACGGGATGGGGTGGCTACACCTTC
TRBV29-1,TRBD1,NA,TRBJ2-7,CSVITIRDRVDEQYF,TGCAGCGTCATAACCATCAGGGACAGGGTCGACGAGCAGTACTTC
TRBV29-1,TRBD2,NA,TRBJ2-1,CSVEGLAGSGTSYNEQFF,TGCAGCGTTGAAGGACTAGCGGGGTCCGGGACATCCTACAATGAGCAGTTCTTC
TRBV28,NA,NA,TRBJ2-6,CASSFSSGANVLTF,TGTGCCAGCAGTTTCAGCTCTGGGGCCAACGTCCTGACTTTC
TRBV4-3,NA,NA,TRBJ2-1,CASSQVSGGLYNEQFF,TGCGCCAGCAGCCAAGTTTCGGGCGGGCTCTACAATGAGCAGTTCTTC
TRBV5-6,TRBD2,NA,TRBJ2-1,CASSFGLAGGNNEQFF,TGTGCCAGCAGCTTCGGACTAGCGGGAGGTAACAATGAGCAGTTCTTC
TRBV28,NA,NA,TRBJ2-7,CASNPPDGYEQYF,TGTGCCAGCAACCCACCGGACGGCTACGAGCAGTACTTC
TRBV27,NA,few,TRBJ1-1,CASSPGFGEAFF,TGTGCCAGCAGTCCGGGGTTTGGCGAAGCTTTCTTT
TRBV27,TRBD1,NA,TRBJ1-1,CASSWDRAGEAFF,TGTGCCAGCAGTTGGGACAGGGCTGGTGAAGCTTTCTTT
TRBV2,NA,NA,TRBJ1-2,CASSESSTNYGYTF,TGTGCCAGCAGTGAAAGTTCGACTAACTATGGCTACACCTTC
TRBV30,NA,NA,TRBJ2-1,CAWSTQGRPYNEQFF,TGTGCCTGGAGTACCCAGGGAAGACCCTACAATGAGCAGTTCTTC
TRBV29-1,NA,NA,TRBJ2-1,CSFYLAGWDEQFF,TGCAGCTTCTATCTTGCGGGTTGGGATGAGCAGTTCTTC
TRBV2,NA,NA,TRBJ2-1,CASSGGEGLSISHSSYNEQFF,TGTGCCAGCAGTGGGGGCGAAGGGCTCTCCATCAGTCACAGCTCCTACAATGAGCAGTTCTTC
TRBV29-1,NA,few,TRBJ2-1,CSVEGVEVHEQFF,TGCAGCGTTGAAGGGGTAGAAGTTCATGAGCAGTTCTTC
TRBV29-1,NA,few,TRBJ2-1,CSVESGTLSYNEQFF,TGCAGCGTTGAATCAGGGACCCTCTCCTACAATGAGCAGTTCTTC
TRBV5-4,TRBD2,NA,TRBJ2-3,CASSGGLAGSTDTQYF,TGTGCCAGCAGCGGAGGACTAGCGGGAAGCACAGATACGCAGTATTTT
TRBV28,NA,few,TRBJ2-1,CASSPTTGNEQFF,TGTGCCAGCAGTCCTACGACAGGCAATGAGCAGTTCTTC
TRBV25-1,TRBD1,NA,TRBJ2-2,CASSRDRGTGELFF,TGTGCCAGCAGCCGGGACAGGGGCACCGGGGAGCTGTTTTTT
TRBV5-1,NA,NA,TRBJ2-3,CASSGRVGVTDTQYF,TGCGCCAGCAGCGGCAGGGTGGGTGTCACAGATACGCAGTATTTT
TRBV27,NA,NA,TRBJ2-7,CASSQAGRHYEQYF,TGTGCCAGCTCCCAGGCCGGACGCCACTACGAGCAGTACTTC
TRBV27,NA,NA,TRBJ2-7,CASSPSPVAASYEQYF,TGTGCCAGCAGTCCCTCACCGGTGGCGGCGTCCTACGAGCAGTACTTC
TRBV27,TRBD2,NA,TRBJ2-5,CASSIRSGRGIETQYF,TGTGCCAGCAGTATACGTAGCGGGAGAGGGATAGAGACCCAGTACTTC
TRBV28,TRBD2,once,TRBJ2-5,CASPLAGQETQYF,TGTGCCAGCCCCCTAGCGGGCCAAGAGACCCAGTACTTC